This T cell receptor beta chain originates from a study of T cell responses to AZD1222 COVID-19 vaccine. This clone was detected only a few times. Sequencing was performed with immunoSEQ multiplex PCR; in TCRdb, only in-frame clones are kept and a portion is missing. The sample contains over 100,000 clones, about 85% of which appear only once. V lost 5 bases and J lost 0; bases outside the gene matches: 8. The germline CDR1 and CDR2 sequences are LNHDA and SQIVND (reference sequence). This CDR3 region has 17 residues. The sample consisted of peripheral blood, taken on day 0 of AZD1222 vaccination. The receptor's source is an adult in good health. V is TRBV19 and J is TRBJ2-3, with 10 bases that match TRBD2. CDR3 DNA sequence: TGTGCCAGTAGTGCTCGGACTAGCGGAGCTAGCACAGATACGCAGTATTTT. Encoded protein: CASSARTSGASTDTQYF.